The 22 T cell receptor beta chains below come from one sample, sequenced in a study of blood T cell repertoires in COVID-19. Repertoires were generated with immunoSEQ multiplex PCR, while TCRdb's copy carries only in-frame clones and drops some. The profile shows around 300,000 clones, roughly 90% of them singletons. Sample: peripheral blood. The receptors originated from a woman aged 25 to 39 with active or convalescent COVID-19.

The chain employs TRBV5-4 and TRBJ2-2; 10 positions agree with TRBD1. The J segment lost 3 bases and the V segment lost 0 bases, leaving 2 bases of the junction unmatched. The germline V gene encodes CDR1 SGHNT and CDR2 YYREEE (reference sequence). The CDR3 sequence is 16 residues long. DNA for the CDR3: TGTGCCAGCAGCTTGGGACAGGGGGCTTACACCGGGGAGCTGTTTTTT. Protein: CASSLGQGAYTGELFF.

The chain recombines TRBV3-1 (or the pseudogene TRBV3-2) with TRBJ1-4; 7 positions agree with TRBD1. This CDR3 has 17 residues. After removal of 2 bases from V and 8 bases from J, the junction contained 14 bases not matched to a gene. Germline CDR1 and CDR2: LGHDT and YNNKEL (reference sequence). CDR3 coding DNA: TGTGCCAGCAGCCAACGACAGGGTTGGAATACGGGCGAAAAACTGTTTTTT. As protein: CASSQRQGWNTGEKLFF.

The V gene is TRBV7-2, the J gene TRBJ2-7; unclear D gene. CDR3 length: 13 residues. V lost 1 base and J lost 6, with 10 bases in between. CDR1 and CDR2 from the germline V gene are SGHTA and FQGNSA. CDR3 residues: CASSLEAELEQYF. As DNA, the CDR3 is TGTGCCAGCAGCTTAGAGGCGGAACTCGAGCAGTACTTC.

In nucleotides, the CDR3 is TGCGCCAGCAGCCAAGATTCGGTAGCGGGGGGACCCTACAATGAGCAGTTCTTC. Amino acids: CASSQDSVAGGPYNEQFF. V is TRBV4-3 and J is TRBJ2-1; 10 positions agree with TRBD2. The CDR3 loop spans 18 amino acids. Germline trimming cut 0 bases from V and 2 bases from J; bases unmatched to any gene: 7. The V gene's germline CDR1 is LGHNA and CDR2 YSLEER.

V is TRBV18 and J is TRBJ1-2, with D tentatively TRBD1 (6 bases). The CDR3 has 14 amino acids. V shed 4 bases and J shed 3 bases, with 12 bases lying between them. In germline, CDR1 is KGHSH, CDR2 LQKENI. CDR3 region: CASSLTQGDYGYTF. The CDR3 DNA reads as TGTGCCAGCTCACTAACACAGGGTGACTATGGCTACACCTTC.

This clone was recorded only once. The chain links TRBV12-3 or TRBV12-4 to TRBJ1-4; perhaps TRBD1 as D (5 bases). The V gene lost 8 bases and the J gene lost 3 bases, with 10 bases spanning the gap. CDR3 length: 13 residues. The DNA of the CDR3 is TGTGCCAGCGGAAGACAGCCTAATGAAAAACTGTTTTTT. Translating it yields CASGRQPNEKLFF.

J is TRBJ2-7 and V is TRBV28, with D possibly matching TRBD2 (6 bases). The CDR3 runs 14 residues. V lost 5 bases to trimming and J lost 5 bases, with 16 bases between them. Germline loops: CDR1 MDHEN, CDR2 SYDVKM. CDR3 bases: TGTGCCAGCAGTGAGTGGGGGGACGGGGACGAGCAGTACTTC. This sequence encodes CASSEWGDGDEQYF.

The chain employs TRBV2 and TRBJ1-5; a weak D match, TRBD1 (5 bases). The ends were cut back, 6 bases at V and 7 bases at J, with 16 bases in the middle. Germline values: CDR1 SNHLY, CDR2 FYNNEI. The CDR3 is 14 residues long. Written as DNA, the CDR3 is TGTGCCAGCAGCAGACAGCCATTTATGCAGCCCCAGCATTTT. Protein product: CASSRQPFMQPQHF.

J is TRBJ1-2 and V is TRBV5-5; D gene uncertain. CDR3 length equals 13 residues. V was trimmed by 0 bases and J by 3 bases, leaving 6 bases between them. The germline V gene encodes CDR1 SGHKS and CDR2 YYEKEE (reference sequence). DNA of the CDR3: TGTGCCAGCAGCTTGGTACCGGACTATGGCTACACCTTC. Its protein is CASSLVPDYGYTF.

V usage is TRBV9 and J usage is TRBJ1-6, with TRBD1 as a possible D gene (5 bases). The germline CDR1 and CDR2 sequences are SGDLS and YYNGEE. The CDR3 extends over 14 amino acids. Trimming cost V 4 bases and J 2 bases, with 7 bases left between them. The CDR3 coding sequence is TGTGCCAGCAGCCCCAGGGCCTATAATTCACCCCTCCACTTT. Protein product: CASSPRAYNSPLHF.

The CDR3 reads CASSSDIPRDTEAFF. The CDR3 bases are TGTGCCAGCAGCTCTGACATTCCCCGAGACACTGAAGCTTTCTTT. The rearrangement links TRBV7-2 to TRBJ1-1; D is unresolved. Looked up from germline, CDR1 is SGHTA and CDR2 is FQGNSA. Trimming removed 4 bases from V and 3 bases from J, with 15 bases in between. The length of the CDR3 is 15 residues.

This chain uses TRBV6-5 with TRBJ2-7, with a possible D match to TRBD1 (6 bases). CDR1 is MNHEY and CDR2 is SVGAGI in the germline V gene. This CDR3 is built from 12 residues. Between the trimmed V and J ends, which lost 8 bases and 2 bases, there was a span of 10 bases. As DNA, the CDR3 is TGTGCCAGCGGGGGCCGGGCCTACGAGCAGTACTTC. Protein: CASGGRAYEQYF.

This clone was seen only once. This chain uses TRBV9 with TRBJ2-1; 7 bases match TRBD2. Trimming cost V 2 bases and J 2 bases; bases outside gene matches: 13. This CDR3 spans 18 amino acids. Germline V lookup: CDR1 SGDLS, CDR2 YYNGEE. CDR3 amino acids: CASSVGGVSGGAYNEQFF. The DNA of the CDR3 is TGTGCCAGCAGCGTCGGTGGTGTGAGTGGGGGGGCCTACAATGAGCAGTTCTTC.

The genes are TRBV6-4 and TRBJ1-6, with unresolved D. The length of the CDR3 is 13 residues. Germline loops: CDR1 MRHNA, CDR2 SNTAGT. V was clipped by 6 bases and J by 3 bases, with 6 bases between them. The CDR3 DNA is TGTGCCAGCAGCGCGGTCTATAATTCACCCCTCCACTTT. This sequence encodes CASSAVYNSPLHF.

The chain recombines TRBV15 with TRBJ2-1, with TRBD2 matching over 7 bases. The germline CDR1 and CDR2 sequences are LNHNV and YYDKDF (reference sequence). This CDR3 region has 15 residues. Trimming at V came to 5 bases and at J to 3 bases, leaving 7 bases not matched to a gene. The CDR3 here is CATSDGLVSYNEQFF. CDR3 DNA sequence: TGTGCCACCAGCGACGGACTAGTTAGCTACAATGAGCAGTTCTTC.

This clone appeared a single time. The CDR3 loop reads CATSDPKRNTEAFF. The CDR3 DNA is TGTGCCACCAGTGACCCTAAAAGGAACACTGAAGCTTTCTTT. The V call is TRBV24-1, the J call TRBJ1-1, with D unclear. CDR1 and CDR2 (germline): KGHDR, SFDVKD. Trimming pared 4 bases from V and 1 base from J, leaving 9 bases between. This CDR3 is 14 amino acids long.

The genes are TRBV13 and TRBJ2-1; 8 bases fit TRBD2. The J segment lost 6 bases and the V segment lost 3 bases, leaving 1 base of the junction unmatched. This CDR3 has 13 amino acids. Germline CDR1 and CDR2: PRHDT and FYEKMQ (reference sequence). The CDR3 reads CASSFGTSNEQFF. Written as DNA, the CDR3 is TGTGCCAGCAGCTTCGGGACTAGCAATGAGCAGTTCTTC. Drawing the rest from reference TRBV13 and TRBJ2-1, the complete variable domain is AAGVIQSPRHLIKEKRETATLKCYPIPRHDTVYWYQQGPGQDPQFLISFYEKMQSDKGSIPDRFSAQQFSDYHSELNMSSLELGDSALYFCASSFGTSNEQFFGPGTRLTVL.

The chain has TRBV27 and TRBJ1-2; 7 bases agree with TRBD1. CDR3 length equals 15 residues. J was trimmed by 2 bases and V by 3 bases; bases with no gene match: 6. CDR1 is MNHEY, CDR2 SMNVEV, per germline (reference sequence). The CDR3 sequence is CASSFRDSPNYGYTF. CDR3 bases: TGTGCCAGCAGTTTCCGGGACAGCCCCAACTATGGCTACACCTTC.

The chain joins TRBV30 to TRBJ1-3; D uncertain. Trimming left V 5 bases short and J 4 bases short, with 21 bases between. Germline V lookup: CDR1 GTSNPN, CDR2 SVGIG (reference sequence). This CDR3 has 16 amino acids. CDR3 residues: CAWDSLTGKKGNTIYF. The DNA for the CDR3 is TGTGCCTGGGATTCCCTTACGGGGAAAAAGGGAAACACCATATATTTT.

DNA for the CDR3: TGTGCCAGCAGCTTATCGATAGCGGGCACCGGGGAGCTGTTTTTT. Its translation is CASSLSIAGTGELFF. This sequence joins TRBV7-3 and TRBJ2-2; TRBD2 aligns across 7 bases. The CDR3 consists of 15 residues. V was clipped by 2 bases and J by 4 bases; unmatched bases: 4. Germline V gene sequence: CDR1 SGHTA, CDR2 FQGTGA.

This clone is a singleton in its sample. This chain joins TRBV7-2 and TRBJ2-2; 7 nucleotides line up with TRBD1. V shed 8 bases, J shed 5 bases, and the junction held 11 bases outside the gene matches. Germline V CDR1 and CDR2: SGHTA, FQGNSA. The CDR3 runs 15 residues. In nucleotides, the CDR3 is TGTGCCAGCGAATCGCACAGGGGTTATACCGGGGAGCTGTTTTTT. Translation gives CASESHRGYTGELFF.

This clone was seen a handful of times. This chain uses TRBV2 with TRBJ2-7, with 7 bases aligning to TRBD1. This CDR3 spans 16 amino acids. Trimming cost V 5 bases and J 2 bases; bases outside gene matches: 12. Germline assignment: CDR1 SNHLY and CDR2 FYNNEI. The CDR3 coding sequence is TGTGCCAGCAGTACCCAAAAGGACAGGTCAACCTACGAGCAGTACTTC. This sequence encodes CASSTQKDRSTYEQYF.